The 21 T cell receptor beta chains presented below share a single source sample, sequenced in a study of T-cell reconstitution after alpha-beta-depleted transplantation in children. The authors prepared the TCRbeta library with unique molecular identifiers. MiXCR, applied by TCRdb to the PCR reads, yields one record per CDR3 protein. The data hold around 420,000 distinct CDR3 sequences, with around 15% observed a single time. The specimen was PBMCs, mostly from graft donor cells, collected 360 days after TCRalphabeta/CD19-depleted stem cell transplant. The receptors shown here come from a boy under three years old who had a stem cell transplant for Wiskott-Aldrich syndrome, so the T cells may come from the graft donor.

The rearrangement joins TRBV5-1 to TRBJ2-5; D unclear. This CDR3 spans 15 amino acids. Germline CDR1 SGHRS, CDR2 YFSETQ. The germline V and J ends were trimmed by 0 bases and 5 bases, with 14 bases remaining between them. DNA for the CDR3: TGCGCCAGCAGCTTGGAGCCGGGTTCAAGGGAGACCCAGTACTTC. This sequence encodes CASSLEPGSRETQYF.

This clonotype has a handful of counts. CDR3 region: CASSQGQDPSYEQYF. The CDR3, as DNA: TGCGCCAGCAGCCAAGGACAGGACCCCTCCTACGAGCAGTACTTC. The gene calls are TRBV4-3 and TRBJ2-7; D is perhaps TRBD1 (6 bases). V was trimmed by 1 base and J by 0 bases, leaving 10 bases between them. Germline lookup yields CDR1 LGHNA and CDR2 YSLEER. The CDR3 covers 15 residues.

This chain links TRBV10-3 with TRBJ1-2; 9 bases align to TRBD1. V was clipped by 7 bases and J by 5 bases; unmatched bases: 8. The CDR3 is made up of 14 amino acids. Germline values: CDR1 ENHRY, CDR2 SYGVKD. The CDR3 reads CAINVGQGSYGYTF. DNA of the CDR3: TGTGCCATCAACGTCGGACAGGGGTCGTATGGCTACACCTTC.

The chain couples TRBV5-1 to TRBJ2-3; no clear D. CDR1 and CDR2 (germline): SGHRS, YFSETQ. This CDR3 has 14 amino acids. V lost 0 bases, J lost 4 bases, and 9 bases lay in between. The CDR3 nucleotides read TGCGCCAGCAGCTTGGAACAGACCCCAGATACGCAGTATTTT. Residues: CASSLEQTPDTQYF.

This clonotype occurred many times. The chain couples TRBV4-3 to TRBJ2-3, with TRBD1 matching over 7 bases. The germline V gene has CDR1 LGHNA and CDR2 YSLEER. Trimming cost V 5 bases and J 2 bases; bases outside gene matches: 4. The CDR3 consists of 14 residues. Here the CDR3 reads CASSLQGPTDTQYF. The CDR3, as DNA: TGCGCCAGCAGCTTACAGGGGCCCACAGATACGCAGTATTTT.

This clonotype was detected only a few times. The J gene is TRBJ2-2, the V gene TRBV4-1, with D perhaps matching TRBD2 (5 bases). CDR3 size: 15 residues. Trimming stripped 4 bases from V and 5 bases from J, with 14 bases between. The V gene's germline CDR1 is MGHRA and CDR2 YSYEKL. This CDR3 is CASSPAPGDTGELFF. The DNA for the CDR3 is TGCGCCAGCAGCCCGGCACCCGGGGATACCGGGGAGCTGTTTTTT.

The genes are TRBV18 and TRBJ2-2, with 7 bases matching TRBD1. V was pared by 4 bases and J by 4 bases, with 6 bases of the junction left unmatched. Germline V gives CDR1 KGHSH, CDR2 LQKENI. This CDR3 is built from 15 residues. CDR3 loop: CASSLQGQITGELFF. DNA of the CDR3: TGTGCCAGCTCACTACAGGGACAGATCACCGGGGAGCTGTTTTTT.

The chain uses TRBV6-6 and TRBJ2-3; D is unresolved. Between the trimmed V and J ends, which lost 0 bases and 6 bases, there was a span of 7 bases. Germline loops: CDR1 MNHNY, CDR2 SVGAGI (reference sequence). This CDR3 region has 13 residues. Here the CDR3 reads CASSYSLTDTQYF. CDR3 DNA sequence: TGTGCCAGCAGTTACTCACTCACGGATACGCAGTATTTT.

V and J are TRBV27 and TRBJ1-1; D is unclear. The CDR3 sequence is 16 residues long. Between the trimmed V and J ends, which lost 8 bases and 4 bases, there was a span of 23 bases. CDR1 is MNHEY, CDR2 SMNVEV, per germline (reference sequence). CDR3 region: CASLTRFEGSGTEAFF. The CDR3 DNA reads TGTGCCAGCCTGACGAGATTCGAAGGGTCGGGCACTGAAGCTTTCTTT.

The sample holds many counts of this clonotype. The genes are TRBV12-3 or TRBV12-4 and TRBJ2-1, with no clear D. The CDR3 loop spans 13 amino acids. Between the trimmed V and J ends, which lost 6 bases and 7 bases, there was a span of 13 bases. The CDR3 bases are TGTGCCAGCAGACCATCTCCCGTGAATGAGCAGTTCTTC. It codes for CASRPSPVNEQFF.

This clonotype appeared many times. This sequence joins TRBV18 and TRBJ2-2; D is undetermined. The V and J ends lost 8 bases and 0 bases respectively, with 4 bases between them. The germline V gene has CDR1 KGHSH and CDR2 LQKENI. The CDR3 covers 12 residues. CDR3 residues: CASSTNTGELFF. The CDR3 DNA follows: TGTGCCAGCAGCACGAACACCGGGGAGCTGTTTTTT. Based on the CDR3 plus reference TRBV18 and TRBJ2-2, the full variable domain is NAGVMQNPRHLVRRRGQEARLRCSPMKGHSHVYWYRQLPEEGLKFMVYLQKENIIDESGMPKERFSAEFPKEGPSILRIQQVVRGDSAAYFCASSTNTGELFFGEGSRLTVL.

This clonotype showed up just a few times. The rearrangement links TRBV20-1 to TRBJ2-7, with D perhaps matching TRBD1 (5 bases). The V gene lost 3 bases and the J gene lost 0 bases, with 9 bases spanning the gap. Germline V CDR1 and CDR2: DFQATT, SNEGSKA (reference sequence). The CDR3 consists of 13 residues. CDR3 coding DNA: TGCAGTGCTAGCCCAGGGTGCTCCTACGAGCAGTACTTC. It translates to CSASPGCSYEQYF.

The J gene is TRBJ2-7, the V gene TRBV3-1, with a possible D match to TRBD1 (5 bases). This CDR3 region has 14 residues. Trimming left V 1 base short and J 4 bases short, with 11 bases between. Germline CDR1 is LGHDT and CDR2 is YNNKEL (reference sequence). The CDR3 DNA reads as TGTGCCAGCAGCCAAGGAGTGCAGGGATACGAGCAGTACTTC. It codes for CASSQGVQGYEQYF.

The table lists this clonotype with a few counts. The CDR3 coding sequence is TGTGCCAGCAGTTACGAGCGCAAACAGGGGTTTGATTCACCCCTCCACTTT. This sequence encodes CASSYERKQGFDSPLHF. The chain uses TRBV6-5 and TRBJ1-6; TRBD1 aligns across 7 bases. The CDR3 length is 17 residues. Trimming took 2 bases from V and 8 from J; bases not matched to a gene: 12. Germline V gene lookup returns CDR1 MNHEY and CDR2 SVGAGI.

This clonotype came up a few times. V usage is TRBV24-1 and J usage is TRBJ2-7; possibly TRBD2 for D (6 bases). The CDR3 covers 14 residues. Trimming stripped 3 bases from V and 2 bases from J, with 10 bases between. The germline CDR1 and CDR2 sequences are KGHDR and SFDVKD. The CDR3 DNA reads as TGTGCCACCAGTGATCCGAGGAGGGCCTACGAGCAGTACTTC. This gives the protein CATSDPRRAYEQYF.

The chain combines TRBV7-9 with TRBJ2-7; D unclear. Germline V gene sequence: CDR1 SEHNR, CDR2 FQNEAQ (reference sequence). Trimming left V 4 bases short and J 7 bases short, with 11 bases between. The CDR3 is 12 residues long. Written as DNA, the CDR3 is TGTGCCAGCAGCTCACGACACTTTGAGCAGTACTTC. Protein sequence: CASSSRHFEQYF.

This rearrangement joins TRBV15 to TRBJ2-7; D assignment may be TRBD1 or TRBD2 (6 bases each). This CDR3 is 14 amino acids long. Germline CDR1 and CDR2: LNHNV and YYDKDF (reference sequence). Deletions cut 5 bases from V and 5 bases from J, with 16 bases between. CDR3 DNA: TGTGCCACCAGCCCAGGGACACAGCGGGACGAGCAGTACTTC. As protein: CATSPGTQRDEQYF. Filled out from reference TRBV15 and TRBJ2-7, the complete variable domain reads DAMVIQNPRYQVTQFGKPVTLSCSQTLNHNVMYWYQQKSSQAPKLLFHYYDKDFNNEADTPDNFQSRRPNTSFCFLDIRSPGLGDTAMYLCATSPGTQRDEQYFGPGTRLTVT.

CDR3 sequence: CSASPRVPRETQYF. The CDR3 region has the DNA TGCAGTGCTTCTCCTAGGGTTCCTCGAGAGACCCAGTACTTC. This rearrangement joins TRBV20-1 to TRBJ2-5; D not certain. The CDR3 consists of 14 residues. Germline V gives CDR1 DFQATT, CDR2 SNEGSKA (reference sequence). With 5 bases removed from V and 4 bases from J, the gap between germline ends came to 17 bases.

V gene TRBV5-6 combines with J gene TRBJ2-5; weak D call: TRBD2 (5 bases). Trimming shortened V by 0 bases and J by 9 bases, and 15 bases separated the two germline ends. Germline loops: CDR1 SGHDT, CDR2 YYEEEE. This CDR3 has 14 residues. The CDR3 loop is CASSLERVPTAQYF. The DNA of the CDR3 is TGTGCCAGCAGCTTGGAGAGGGTTCCAACGGCCCAGTACTTC.

The table lists this clonotype with a few counts. The genes are TRBV29-1 and TRBJ2-1; 13 nucleotides align to TRBD2. V lost 7 bases and J lost 12; bases outside the gene matches: 24. Germline assignment: CDR1 SQVTM and CDR2 ANQGSEA. This CDR3 is 18 amino acids long. The CDR3 spells CSGMGLAGNSFPYKGQFF. As DNA, the CDR3 is TGCAGCGGGATGGGACTAGCGGGAAACTCTTTCCCCTACAAGGGGCAGTTCTTC.

The V call is TRBV4-1, the J call TRBJ2-3; TRBD2 might be the D (7 bases). The CDR3 totals 16 residues. The V end lost 4 bases, the J end lost 2 bases, and 16 bases lay between the germline ends. Germline V lookup: CDR1 MGHRA, CDR2 YSYEKL. The CDR3 loop is CASSPRRGGATDTQYF. The CDR3, as DNA: TGCGCCAGCAGCCCCAGAAGGGGGGGGGCCACAGATACGCAGTATTTT.